This T cell receptor (beta chain) was recovered during a study of beta chain features in type 1 diabetes. Trimming removed 3 bases from V and 5 bases from J, with 16 bases in between. Germline CDR1 reads MDHEN; CDR2 reads SYDVKM. The CDR3 extends over 15 amino acids. Per donor, one heparinised blood draw averaged roughly 110 mL. The study's findings and limits: Cells with high TCR expression could be over-represented when cDNA is sequenced. Whatever favoring of shorter templates PCR might show would apply equally to patients and controls.

This clone came up a few times. Antigen: not known. Every bit of the isolated RNA underwent reverse transcription, so sequencing read expressed TCRB transcripts. Some clones are missing from TCRdb's copy, which holds only in-frame ones; the method was immunoSEQ multiplex PCR. The repertoire holds some 150,000 clones, with 11% as singletons. The receptor was derived from a man between 18 and 29 years old in good health. V usage is TRBV28 and J usage is TRBJ1-2; tentative D call: TRBD1 (6 bases). The sequencing sample was made of central memory CD4+ T cells from blood. The CDR3 sequence is CASSLGVRDTYGYTF. In DNA, the CDR3 is TGTGCCAGCAGTTTGGGGGTAAGGGACACGTATGGCTACACCTTC.